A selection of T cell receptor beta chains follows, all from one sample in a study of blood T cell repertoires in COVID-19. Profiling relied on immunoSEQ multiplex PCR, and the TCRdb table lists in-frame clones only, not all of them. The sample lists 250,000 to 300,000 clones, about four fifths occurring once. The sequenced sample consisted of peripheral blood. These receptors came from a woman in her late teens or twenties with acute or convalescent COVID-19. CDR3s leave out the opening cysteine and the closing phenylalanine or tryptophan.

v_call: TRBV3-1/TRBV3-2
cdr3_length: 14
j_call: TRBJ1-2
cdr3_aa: ASSHDPATGVYGYT

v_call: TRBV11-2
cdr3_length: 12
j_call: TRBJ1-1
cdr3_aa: ASIKGSINTEAF

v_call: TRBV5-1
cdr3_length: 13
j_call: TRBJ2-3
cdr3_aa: ASSLGQGSTDTQY

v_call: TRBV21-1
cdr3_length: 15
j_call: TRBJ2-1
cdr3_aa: ASSKVEVASGYNEQF

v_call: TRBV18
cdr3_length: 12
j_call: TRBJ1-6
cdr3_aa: ASSKTGYNSPLH

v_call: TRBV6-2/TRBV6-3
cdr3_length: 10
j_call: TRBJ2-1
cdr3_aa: ASSHSYNEQF

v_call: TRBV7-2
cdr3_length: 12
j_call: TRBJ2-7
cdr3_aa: ASSFDGGSYEQY

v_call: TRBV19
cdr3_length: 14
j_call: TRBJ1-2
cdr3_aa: ASSPDGQVPGYGYT

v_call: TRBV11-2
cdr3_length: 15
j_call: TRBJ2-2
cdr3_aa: ASSGRTSGSPTGELF

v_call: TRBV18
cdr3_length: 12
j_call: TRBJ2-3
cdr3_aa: ASSRQESTDTQY

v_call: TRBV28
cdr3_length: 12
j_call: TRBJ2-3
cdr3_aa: ASSLSLSPDTQY

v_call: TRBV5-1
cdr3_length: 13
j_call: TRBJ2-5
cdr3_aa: ASSRGQGIQETQY

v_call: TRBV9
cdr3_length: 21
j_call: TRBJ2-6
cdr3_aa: ASSVVAWTGEGKGLSGANVLT

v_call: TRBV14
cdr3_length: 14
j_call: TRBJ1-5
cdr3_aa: ASSQDPSRNNQPQH

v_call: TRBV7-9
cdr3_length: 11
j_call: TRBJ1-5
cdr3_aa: ASTGGINQPQH

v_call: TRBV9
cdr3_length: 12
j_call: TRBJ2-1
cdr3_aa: ASSVRDNNNEQF

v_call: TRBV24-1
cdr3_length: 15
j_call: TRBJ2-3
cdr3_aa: ATSEPFLAGNTDTQY

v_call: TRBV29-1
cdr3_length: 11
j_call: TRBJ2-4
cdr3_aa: SVSLVAKNIQY

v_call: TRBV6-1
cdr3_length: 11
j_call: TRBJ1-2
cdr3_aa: ASSEWDFVGYT

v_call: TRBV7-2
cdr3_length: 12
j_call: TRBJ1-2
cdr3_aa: ASRFGQGRWGYT

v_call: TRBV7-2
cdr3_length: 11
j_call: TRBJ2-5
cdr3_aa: ASSSRSGETQY

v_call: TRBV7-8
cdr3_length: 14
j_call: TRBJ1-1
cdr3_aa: ASSSPVGGFGTEAF

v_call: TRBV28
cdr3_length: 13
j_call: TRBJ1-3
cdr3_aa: ASSPSGTDGNTIY